This T cell receptor beta chain was profiled in a study of shared T cell receptors in the human thymus (TCRdb year 2021). About the investigation overall: The study examined how the human thymus generates shared, self-reactive T-cell receptor alpha chains.

Including the terminal cysteine and phenylalanine, the CDR3 comprises 13 residues. CDR3 DNA is the only sequence kept; it has 39 bases, read in frame from the first base. Taken from the germline V gene, the CDR1 and CDR2 loops are ENHRY and SYGVKD. The junction shows trimming of 5 bases on V and 7 bases on J, and the gene matches do not reach 3 bases of it. Library preparation employed the immunoSEQ multiplex PCR assay. TCRdb limited this immuneACCESS table to in-frame rearrangements with V and J called. A share of clones is missing; checked studies link under half to unresolved V genes, and the rest is unexplained. In all, the sample holds approximately 580,000 clones, and about four fifths of those were seen once. The top ten clonotypes cover about 0.012% of the sample. In the case of this clone: The antigen this receptor binds is unknown. No qualities accompany the bases; no much larger clone lies one base away.

The data also belong to a second study, concerning human thymus T cells. As the second publication notes: The donors were immunologically healthy infants in Finland who had open corrective cardiac surgery for congenital heart defects. Thymus tissue was collected as surgical resects that were removed during corrective cardiac surgery. Usage of V and J gene segments appeared to be biased in both the thymic and the peripheral blood repertoires. Highly overlapping thymic TCR repertoires among unrelated individuals were reported in the related research. The study characterized TCR alpha and beta repertoires from seven to nine infant thymus samples and a few related peripheral blood samples. Donor ages ranged from about 6 to 244 days, and the cohort comprised over 5 male and a couple of female infants. Thymocytes were mechanically released from the tissue and were stored as pellets of roughly 9-31 million cells at -70 degrees C. A QIAsymphony instrument was used to extract genomic DNA from the frozen cell pellets. Using the immunoSEQ multiplex PCR assay, the TCRB and TCRAD loci were amplified from a standardized quantity of quality-controlled genomic DNA. The amplicons covered the V(D)J region and were long enough to include the CDR3 and to identify the V and J genes. The amplicons were sequenced on an Illumina platform via the commercial immunoSEQ service. Primer bias and sequencing errors were corrected as previously described, and TCRAD and TCRB were defined on the basis of the IMGT database. immunoSEQ Analyzer 3.0 and VDJTools were used for repertoire analysis, which covered basic statistics, V/J segment usage, diversity estimates, rarefaction and pairwise overlap. Diversity was estimated with Chao1, ChaoE, Efron-Thisted, Shannon and inverse Simpson indices, and also on datasets down-sampled to the smallest sample. Repertoire overlap was assessed by strict matching of CDR3 nucleotide sequence, V gene and J gene, and clustering was done by Jaccard-based multidimensional scaling. On average, thymus samples yielded about 810,000 unique TCRB clonotypes, whereas blood samples yielded approximately 90,000.

The sequence derives from a boy in the first two years of life with a congenital heart defect. Donor details come from another sample of the same person, matched by shared clones. The sample consisted of thymocytes. The receptor chain draws on TRBV10-3 and TRBJ2-1; 9 of the junction bases match TRBD1. The nucleotide sequence reads TGTGCCATCAGTAGGACAGGGGTGAATGAGCAGTTCTTC. It is translated as CAISRTGVNEQFF.